The 26 T cell receptor beta chains in this list originate from one sample, sequenced in a study of vaccination effects on CD4 cells after COVID-19. A roughly 11-day culture period preceded the isolation of CD4+ T cells. Repertoires were generated with immunoSEQ multiplex PCR, while TCRdb's copy carries only in-frame clones and drops some. The data contain some 30,000 clones, about two thirds of them seen just once; the ten biggest clones take up about 4%. These receptors' targets are unknown. The source was CD4+ T cells from PBMCs cultured without peptide, collected before COVID-19 vaccination. These receptor sequences come from a human donor who received a COVID-19 vaccine.

The chain has TRBV12-3 or TRBV12-4 and TRBJ1-2, with D possibly matching TRBD1 (5 bases). Trimming cost V 0 bases and J 4 bases, with 6 bases left between them. This CDR3 is built from 13 residues. As DNA, the CDR3 is TGTGCCAGCAGTTTAGCGGGACCCTATGGCTACACCTTC. It specifies CASSLAGPYGYTF.

The V gene is TRBV18, the J gene TRBJ1-1; TRBD1 agrees at 7 bases. Germline-derived CDR1 and CDR2 are KGHSH and LQKENI. J gave up 2 bases and V 2 bases, and 2 bases lay outside the gene matches. The CDR3 extends over 14 amino acids. The CDR3 spells CASSPGQENTEAFF. DNA of the CDR3: TGTGCCAGCTCACCAGGACAGGAAAACACTGAAGCTTTCTTT.

The chain employs TRBV18 and TRBJ1-1; 7 bases fit TRBD1. Germline V gene data show CDR1 as KGHSH and CDR2 as LQKENI. V gave up 5 bases and J gave up 3 bases; unmatched junction bases: 9. The CDR3 runs 15 residues. The CDR3 sequence is CASSGQAGGDTEAFF. CDR3 coding DNA: TGTGCCAGCTCAGGACAGGCCGGCGGGGACACTGAAGCTTTCTTT.

The J gene is TRBJ2-1, the V gene TRBV19; 10 bases align to TRBD1. Germline CDR1 reads LNHDA; CDR2 reads SQIVND (reference sequence). V shed 5 bases and J 6 bases; nucleotides not matched to a gene: 13. This CDR3 spans 17 amino acids. The CDR3 DNA reads as TGTGCCAGTAGTGACCGGGACAGGGGAAAAGGGGGCAATGAGCAGTTCTTC. The encoded protein is CASSDRDRGKGGNEQFF. Complete variable domain (other parts from reference TRBV19 and TRBJ2-1): DGGITQSPKYLFRKEGQNVTLSCEQNLNHDAMYWYRQDPGQGLRLIYYSQIVNDFQKGDIAEGYSVSREKKESFPLTVTSAQKNPTAFYLCASSDRDRGKGGNEQFFGPGTRLTVL.

This clone has just a few counts. This sequence joins TRBV5-5 and TRBJ1-3; maybe TRBD1 (5 bases). Trimming took off 2 bases at V and 3 bases at J, with 9 bases between the two ends. In germline, CDR1 is SGHKS, CDR2 YYEKEE (reference sequence). The CDR3 loop spans 14 amino acids. The CDR3: CASSFQGNGNTIYF. CDR3 bases: TGTGCCAGCAGCTTCCAGGGAAATGGAAACACCATATATTTT.

By sample fraction, this clone is medium-sized (0.01 to 0.1%). V is TRBV6-4 and J is TRBJ2-2; D may be TRBD2 (6 bases). The CDR3 has 15 amino acids. Trimming stripped 4 bases from V and 3 bases from J, with 12 bases between. CDR1 is MRHNA and CDR2 is SNTAGT in the germline V gene. CDR3 loop: CASSVYSGDTGELFF. CDR3 coding DNA: TGTGCCAGCAGTGTATATAGCGGTGACACCGGGGAGCTGTTTTTT.

The rearrangement uses TRBV7-9 and TRBJ2-3; D is possibly TRBD1 (6 bases). CDR1 and CDR2 from the germline V gene are SEHNR and FQNEAQ (reference sequence). V lost 5 bases to trimming and J lost 3 bases, with 21 bases between them. The CDR3 is 17 amino acids. The CDR3 sequence is CASSRSGGGVRTDTQYF. In DNA, the CDR3 is TGTGCCAGCAGCCGGTCGGGTGGGGGCGTGAGGACAGATACGCAGTATTTT.

The chain uses TRBV5-1 and TRBJ2-3; 12 bases agree with TRBD2. Germline CDR1 reads SGHRS; CDR2 reads YFSETQ. This CDR3 is built from 20 residues. J gave up 0 bases and V 2 bases, and 13 bases lay outside the gene matches. CDR3 DNA sequence: TGCGCCAGCAGCTTCGGGGGACTAGCGGGCAGACTCTCTAGCACAGATACGCAGTATTTT. Encoded protein: CASSFGGLAGRLSSTDTQYF.

V is TRBV6-5 and J is TRBJ2-3; 8 bases are a match to TRBD2. This CDR3 contains 15 residues. After removal of 8 bases from V and 2 bases from J, the junction contained 9 bases not matched to a gene. Germline CDR1 reads MNHEY; CDR2 reads SVGAGI. CDR3 DNA sequence: TGTGCCAGCTACTCCGGGGGGGCTGTCACAGATACGCAGTATTTT. Translated, it gives CASYSGGAVTDTQYF.

V is TRBV28 and J is TRBJ2-7; D possibly corresponds to TRBD2 (5 bases). CDR3 size: 15 residues. Between the trimmed V and J ends, which lost 7 bases and 2 bases, there was a span of 18 bases. Germline CDR1 is MDHEN and CDR2 is SYDVKM. CDR3 residues: CASISEGGLTYEQYF. The DNA for the CDR3 is TGTGCCAGCATCTCAGAAGGCGGGCTGACCTACGAGCAGTACTTC.

The chain carries TRBV6-4 and TRBJ1-2; TRBD1 matches at 8 bases. Trimming took 10 bases from V and 4 from J; bases not matched to a gene: 11. Per germline, CDR1 MRHNA and CDR2 SNTAGT. The CDR3 spans 14 residues. CDR3 loop: CANFDWTGPYGYTF. The CDR3, as DNA: TGTGCCAACTTTGATTGGACAGGGCCCTATGGCTACACCTTC.

The chain couples TRBV7-8 to TRBJ2-5; 7 nucleotides match TRBD1. Germline V gives CDR1 SGHVS, CDR2 FQNEAQ. J lost 4 bases, V lost 1 base, and 0 bases had no gene match. The CDR3 length is 13 residues. This CDR3 is CASSLGTGETQYF. DNA of the CDR3: TGTGCCAGCAGCTTAGGGACAGGAGAGACCCAGTACTTC.

This sequence joins TRBV6-5 and TRBJ2-3; D may be TRBD2 (5 bases). The length of the CDR3 is 13 residues. The V gene's germline CDR1 is MNHEY and CDR2 SVGAGI. Trimming shortened V by 8 bases and J by 2 bases, and 11 bases separated the two germline ends. DNA of the CDR3: TGTGCCAGCGGGAGAACCATCACAGATACGCAGTATTTT. It specifies CASGRTITDTQYF.

This clone was counted once. The J gene is TRBJ2-1, the V gene TRBV30; 7 bases align to TRBD2. The CDR3 runs to 13 residues. J lost 12 bases, V lost 1 base, and 9 bases had no gene match. Germline V gene lookup returns CDR1 GTSNPN and CDR2 SVGIG (reference sequence). The CDR3 region is CAWSERLAWPQFF. As DNA, the CDR3 is TGTGCCTGGAGTGAACGACTAGCTTGGCCGCAGTTCTTC.

This chain connects TRBV14 to TRBJ2-2; 9 bases map to TRBD1. The length of the CDR3 is 16 residues. CDR1 SGHDN and CDR2 FVKESK come from the germline V gene. Losses at the gene ends were 3 bases for V and 7 bases for J; bases not matched to a gene: 9. CDR3 in amino acids: CASSQFTGGAGGELFF. The DNA of the CDR3 is TGTGCCAGCAGCCAGTTTACAGGGGGCGCAGGCGGGGAGCTGTTTTTT.

V is TRBV14 and J is TRBJ1-5; the D is unclear. The V gene lost 0 bases and the J gene lost 5 bases, with 20 bases spanning the gap. The CDR3 has 18 residues. Germline assignment: CDR1 SGHDN and CDR2 FVKESK. The CDR3 nucleotides read TGTGCCAGCAGCCAAGATAGGCCAAACGGGCCTCAGCATCAGCCCCAGCATTTT. Residues: CASSQDRPNGPQHQPQHF.

The chain combines TRBV2 with TRBJ1-6, with D hard to call. Germline lookup yields CDR1 SNHLY and CDR2 FYNNEI. Between the trimmed V and J ends, which lost 8 bases and 10 bases, there was a span of 18 bases. CDR3 length: 14 residues. This CDR3 reads CASPNPGGGSPLHF. CDR3 sequence (DNA): TGTGCCAGCCCCAACCCGGGAGGCGGCTCACCCCTCCACTTT.

V gene TRBV18 combines with J gene TRBJ2-7; D is possibly TRBD1 (6 bases). The V end lost 4 bases, the J end lost 5 bases, and 15 bases lay between the germline ends. CDR1 and CDR2 (germline): KGHSH, LQKENI. This CDR3 is built from 14 residues. The CDR3 nucleotides are TGTGCCAGCTCACGACTTACAGGGTTTGACGAGCAGTACTTC. It codes for CASSRLTGFDEQYF.

The chain combines TRBV10-3 with TRBJ2-7, with TRBD1 matching 7 bases. The germline V gene encodes CDR1 ENHRY and CDR2 SYGVKD. With V trimmed by 0 bases and J by 6 bases, 5 bases remained unmatched. The CDR3 length is 14 residues. Here the CDR3 reads CAISESEGGSEQYF. CDR3 sequence (DNA): TGTGCCATCAGTGAGTCTGAAGGGGGCTCCGAGCAGTACTTC.

This rearrangement joins TRBV19 to TRBJ2-1, with 10 nucleotides matching TRBD2. Looked up from germline, CDR1 is LNHDA and CDR2 is SQIVND (reference sequence). J lost 7 bases, V lost 2 bases, and 17 bases had no gene match. This CDR3 has 19 residues. The CDR3 loop reads CASSIRVFGLAGVMNEQFF. Here the CDR3 DNA reads TGTGCCAGTAGTATACGGGTATTTGGCCTAGCGGGAGTTATGAATGAGCAGTTCTTC.

The rearrangement joins TRBV29-1 to TRBJ2-1, with D maybe TRBD2 (5 bases). V gave up 6 bases and J gave up 6 bases, with 9 bases separating them. Germline CDR1 is SQVTM and CDR2 is ANQGSEA. The CDR3 is made up of 11 amino acids. In nucleotides, the CDR3 is TGCAGCGTCACTAGAGGCAATGAGCAGTTCTTC. Protein product: CSVTRGNEQFF.

This rearrangement joins TRBV27 to TRBJ2-7; no reliable D call. Germline assignment: CDR1 MNHEY and CDR2 SMNVEV (reference sequence). Deletions cut 9 bases from V and 0 bases from J, with 27 bases between. The CDR3 runs 18 residues. DNA for the CDR3: TGTGCCAGTGGGTCTAGGCTGATCTCACCCAAGGCCTCCTACGAGCAGTACTTC. The encoded protein is CASGSRLISPKASYEQYF.

There are a few counts of this clone. The chain links TRBV4-1 to TRBJ2-7, with D unresolved. The germline V gene has CDR1 MGHRA and CDR2 YSYEKL. The CDR3 is made up of 14 amino acids. The germline V and J ends were trimmed by 2 bases and 5 bases, with 13 bases remaining between them. CDR3 sequence reads: CASSQWSETHEQYF. CDR3 nucleotide sequence: TGCGCCAGCAGCCAATGGTCTGAAACCCACGAGCAGTACTTC.

This clone has just a few counts. The rearrangement links TRBV3-1 (or the pseudogene TRBV3-2) to TRBJ1-1; D is unresolved. With 5 bases removed from V and 6 bases from J, the gap between germline ends came to 16 bases. This CDR3 is 14 amino acids long. Germline V gene lookup returns CDR1 LGHDT and CDR2 YNNKEL (reference sequence). CDR3 sequence: CASSSNPWVPEAFF. The CDR3 DNA follows: TGTGCCAGCAGCTCCAACCCCTGGGTCCCTGAAGCTTTCTTT.

The CDR3 region is CATSRDGQAIYF. CDR3 DNA: TGTGCCACCAGCAGAGACGGACAGGCGATATATTTT. The gene calls are TRBV15 and TRBJ1-3; 7 bases agree with TRBD1. Germline V gives CDR1 LNHNV, CDR2 YYDKDF (reference sequence). Unmatched junction bases numbered 3, after V lost 0 bases and J lost 13 bases. This CDR3 is built from 12 residues.

The genes are TRBV5-1 and TRBJ2-1; the D gene is possibly TRBD2 (6 bases). V lost 0 bases and J lost 0, with 7 bases in between. The CDR3 is 15 amino acids. Germline CDR1 reads SGHRS; CDR2 reads YFSETQ. The CDR3 DNA follows: TGCGCCAGCAGCTTGGGGGGGGACTCCTACAATGAGCAGTTCTTC. This sequence encodes CASSLGGDSYNEQFF.